Listed here is a single T cell receptor (beta chain). Trimming removed 4 bases from V and 5 bases from J; junction bases left unmatched: 11. CDR1 SGHKS and CDR2 YYEKEE come from the germline V gene (reference sequence). The CDR3 covers 16 residues. The record originates from a study of blood T cell repertoires in COVID-19. Study-wide background: The United States, Italy and Spain supplied acute and convalescent COVID-19 samples.

Libraries were prepared by immunoSEQ multiplex PCR; TCRdb keeps only in-frame clonotypes and omits some of them. The sample consists of approximately 240,000 clones, over 80% of them appearing once. The specimen sequenced was peripheral blood. The sequence derives from a woman in her 30s with COVID-19, enrolled during active disease. This sequence joins TRBV5-5 and TRBJ1-4; TRBD1 agrees at 7 bases. The CDR3 DNA follows: TGTGCCAGCAGCGTAACAGGGGCGGAAGCGAATGAAAAACTGTTTTTT. Translating gives CASSVTGAEANEKLFF.